This T cell receptor beta chain was sequenced during a study of cytomegalovirus exposure and HLA in healthy donors (dated by TCRdb to 2016 to 2017). Context from the whole study: An earlier analysis of some 620 of the donors reported 276 Gb of sequence data and around 120 million unique TCR beta sequences obtained from roughly 170 million T cells. Roughly 310 gigabases of sequencing data and roughly 90 million unique TCR sequences were included in an early release covering roughly 600 HLA-typed donors. Of the roughly 410 genotyped donors, roughly 76% were placed in the genetic ancestry cluster associated with self-reported Caucasian donors. The study aimed to test whether signatures of past pathogen exposure could be identified by cataloging public T cell receptors. The study profiled the T cell repertoires of under 850 subjects by immunosequencing and related them to cytomegalovirus serostatus. In addition to the first cohort of around 670 subjects, a separate validation cohort of 120 different subjects was used. To predict cytomegalovirus infection status, the study brought together high-throughput TCR immunosequencing, statistical association of individual TCRs with disease status, and machine learning. In a later analysis, previously published TCR beta repertoires from 666 donors were re-analyzed and high-resolution HLA genotyping was added so that TCR occurrence patterns could be studied. Rather than drawing on any new phenotypic data, the later analysis identified candidate immune exposures from TCR beta sequences and the way those sequences occurred across donors. An earlier analysis of about 620 of the donors applied high-throughput TCR beta sequencing to assess whether each TCR beta V gene segment acted as functional or pseudogenic. Alongside the repertoire data, information on donor age, sex, ethnicity and CMV serostatus was compiled. A later genetic analysis used genome-wide SNP genotypes for about 65% of the roughly 670 donors, treating that subset as a discovery cohort. All discovery cohort repertoires had been generated on a single sequencing platform. Both class I and class II loci were covered by HLA typing, at four-digit resolution. The number of donors typed differed by locus, with roughly 629-640 for A, B, C, DRB1 and DQB1, roughly 520 for DQA1, about 610 for DPA1, and around 460 for DPB1. Because of strong linkage in the cohort, five DR-DQ haplotypes were treated as single units for association and clustering. Among about 360 genotyped donors of the cohort, an average of about 240,000 unique TCR beta nucleotide sequences were sequenced per donor, roughly 20% of them non-productive.

A word on this clone: The antigen this receptor binds is unknown. No clone much larger than this one lies a single base away; base qualities are absent.

The protocol used for the library was the immunoSEQ multiplex PCR assay. The multiplex PCR relied on a mix of 60 forward primers for TCR Vbeta segments and 13 reverse primers for TCR Jbeta segments. The CDR3 region of rearranged TCR beta genes was amplified from genomic DNA by a multiplex PCR assay. The Illumina HiSeq System was used to sequence the amplified TCR beta libraries as 87-base-pair reads. Turning to the authors' computational methods: A later analysis counted some 74 million unique TCR beta chains across the 700 or so repertoires, and about 10 million of these chains were shared by at least two donors. Raw reads were error-corrected and collapsed into unique sequences with a nearest-neighbor algorithm that merged closely related sequences to remove PCR and sequencing errors. V, D and J gene segments were assigned by aligning CDR3 sequences to IMGT reference sequences. For a sequence to be retained, a match of at least six nucleotides was required to both a V gene segment and a J gene segment. A rearrangement counted as productive if the CDR3 had no stop codons and remained in frame with V and J, and every other rearrangement counted as non-productive. Following IMGT convention, CDR3 was defined as the stretch from the second conserved V-encoded cysteine to the conserved J-encoded phenylalanine. In an earlier analysis of around 640 of the donors, sequences lacking an unambiguous match to a single V gene segment were excluded. In an earlier analysis of roughly 500 of the donors, V segments were called functional above 56.7% productive rearrangements and were called segregating when the between-donor standard deviation exceeded 5%. A statistical classification framework was built to diagnose cytomegalovirus status from the catalog of TCR beta chain sequences. V and J gene assignment, in a later analysis, came from comparing TCR nucleotide sequences with IMGT/GENE-DB human TR gene sequences. In a later analysis, CDR3 sequences and most-parsimonious VDJ recombination scenarios were assigned using the TCRdist pipeline. In a later analysis, each TCR beta chain was defined by its CDR3 amino acid sequence together with its V-gene family, and reads without a unique V-gene family were excluded. In a later analysis, 450 to 600 highly shared, low-generation-probability nucleotide sequences were removed to address suspected cross-contamination and a sequencing artifact. For each public chain, a later analysis derived a clonal expansion index from normalized ranks of inferred template counts within each repertoire. A later analysis computed generation probabilities with a VDJ recombination model fitted to out-of-frame rearrangements, and checked the results against IGoR. In a later analysis, TCR-TCR, TCR-HLA and TCR-CMV co-occurrence was scored with hypergeometric tests, and a repertoire-size bias correction was applied to TCR pairs. To estimate false discovery rates, a later analysis permuted the HLA or CMV assignments 20 times. In a later analysis, co-occurring TCRs were grouped using DBSCAN, with TCRdist sequence similarity added in when clustering inside HLA-allele-positive subsets. Co-occurrence clustering excluded repertoires with fewer than 30,000 or more than 120,000 public chains, plus five with anomalous nucleotide sharing. Here the immuneACCESS table is served through TCRdb, limited to in-frame sequences with V and J called. Missing clones are a known gap in these copies; in checked studies unresolved V genes cover under half, and the rest lacks a known reason. V and J calls and clone size are as listed in that table; D and trimming were resolved from the DNA. The sample yields 120,000 or so clones; about three fifths were counted once. The biggest ten clones account for 8% to 9% of the sample.

The cohort was made up of about 610 healthy bone marrow donors. At the time of sampling, all cohort members were nominally healthy, though unrecorded immune exposures were likely present. The donor tested CMV seropositive, placing the donor among the 250 to 350 seropositive members of the cohort. Each donor provided a peripheral blood sample, and peripheral blood mononuclear cells were used for TCR beta sequencing. The Qiagen DNeasy Blood Extraction Kit was used to extract genomic DNA from the blood cell samples. The paper's findings and limits, for the study overall: Linkage disequilibrium might explain the correlated functional status among segregating V segments, but an unknown experimental factor could not be ruled out. A total of 150 or so TCR beta chains were listed by the study as associated with cytomegalovirus. The earlier analysis of around 600 of the donors excluded fewer than 20 rarely observed V segments, including chromosome 9 orphons, because counts were too low. A later analysis associated about 18,000 TCR beta sequences with specific HLA alleles at a false discovery rate of 0.05. Sequencing depth was assumed to be roughly uniform across donors in the presence/absence analyses, though that assumption may not hold. In a later analysis, several top co-occurrence clusters were reported to appear linked to parvovirus B19, influenza, CMV and Epstein-Barr virus. Only TCR beta chains were sequenced in this cohort, and the absence of alpha or paired-chain data limited detectable features. A later analysis found that most CMV-associated TCR beta chains appeared HLA-restricted, with HLA associations seemingly driven largely by CMV exposure. A cluster of highly shared sequence variants was judged likely to represent a technical artifact of the sequencing pipeline. A later analysis found that HLA-associated TCR beta chains were more clonally expanded and had lower generation probabilities than equally common non-associated chains. An association between a missense DCLRE1C variant and V-gene and J-gene trimming of TCR beta chains was found in a later genetic analysis and replicated in an independent cohort. A few of the identified cytomegalovirus-associated TCR beta chains were confirmed in vitro to be specific for cytomegalovirus antigens. Cytomegalovirus status was reported to be diagnosed by the classifier with high specificity and sensitivity in both the original and validation cohorts. Immune exposure information for the cohort was limited to CMV serostatus. According to the authors, the approach could potentially be generalized to other disease states and immunological phenotypes. In an earlier analysis of under 600 of the donors, most TCR beta V segments were observed in productive rearrangements about 90% or about 30% of the time, broadly matching IMGT annotations. According to a later analysis, TCR association rates differed among HLA loci, with DRB1 alleles showing the most associated TCRs and HLA-C alleles showing the fewest. Strong co-occurrence of HLA alleles, especially DR and DQ, made assigning TCR associations to individual alleles difficult. A further reported finding was that TCR beta sequences accurately predicted the HLA-A and HLA-B alleles for most subjects in the first cohort. Most TCR sequences were observed very rarely across donors, whereas some public TCRs were present in many individuals. Because HLA typing was missing for some donors at each locus, association tests included only the typed subset. Compared with the approximately 700-donor mean, donors in an Asian-associated ancestry cluster had fewer N-insertions in productive TCRs, according to a later genetic analysis.

What was sequenced was PBMCs. The receptor comes from a woman in her thirties or forties in good health and CMV-seropositive.

At the DNA level, the sequence is TGTGCCTGGAGTGGCCAGGGGAACGGCTACACCTTC. It specifies CAWSGQGNGYTF. The chain is encoded by TRBV30 joined to TRBJ1-2; tentative D gene TRBD1, with 6 bases matching. The V end loses 1 base and the J end loses 8 bases, and a stretch of 11 bases separates them. The germline V gene (reference sequence) supplies CDR1 GTSNPN and CDR2 SVGIG. The CDR3 measures 12 amino acids from cysteine to phenylalanine. This entry keeps only the CDR3 DNA: 36 bases, framed from base 1.